The T cell receptor (beta chain) described here comes from a study of low-dose radiotherapy and immunotherapy resistance in tumors. Looked up from germline, CDR1 is LGHNT and CDR2 is FRNRAP. This CDR3 has 14 amino acids. Deletions cut 2 bases from V and 1 base from J, with 8 bases between. This clonotype was counted many times. The time point was: after trial treatment. Treatment in this sample: LDRT plus nivolumab, ipilimumab, low-dose cyclophosphamide and aspirin (RACIN trial). First-strand cDNA relied on TRAV- and TRBV-specific primers spanning alpha and beta chains. The authors ran 20 PCR cycles to amplify TCRs with a constant-region primer and V-primer adapter. A single record per CDR3 protein comes from TCRdb applying MiXCR to the reads. Among roughly 100,000 distinct CDR3 sequences listed, 20% to 25% were seen once.

The chain couples TRBV12-5 to TRBJ1-1; D unresolved. Here the sequenced sample was PBMCs, taken after low-dose radiotherapy plus immunotherapy. This clonotype originated in a female donor with ovarian cancer. CDR3 nucleotides: TGTGCTAGTGGTTTGTCGGGGTGGAACACTGAAGCTTTCTTT. Encoded protein: CASGLSGWNTEAFF.